This T cell receptor (beta chain) appears in the sequencing data of a study of beta chain features in type 1 diabetes. Study overall: The study examined roughly 110,000,000 sorted cells across all samples.

V was clipped by 1 base and J by 7 bases, with 15 bases between them. The CDR3 is 15 amino acids. Looked up from germline, CDR1 is SGHRS and CDR2 is YFSETQ. Of note for this clone: Its antigen is as yet unknown.

What was sequenced were expressed TCRB transcripts, since all of the isolated RNA had been reverse transcribed. The data were produced by immunoSEQ multiplex PCR, yet TCRdb's version contains in-frame clones alone and is incomplete. This table holds 900,000 or so clones, about a sixth found once. Regarding the study as a whole: Moderate yet significant TCRB CDR3 shortening was seen in Type 1 diabetes patients in all four CD4+ subsets.

Sorting based on CD45RO/CCR7/CD25/CD127/CD95/CD27 separated CD4+ naive, central memory, regulatory and stem cell-like memory cells. This receptor was taken from a woman in her late teens or twenties in good health. This chain joins TRBV5-1 and TRBJ2-1; no definite D call. The sequenced material came from naive CD4+ T cells from blood. This chain's CDR3 is CASSLRLRSRNEQFF. The CDR3 DNA reads as TGCGCCAGCAGCTTGCGCCTTCGAAGCAGGAATGAGCAGTTCTTC.